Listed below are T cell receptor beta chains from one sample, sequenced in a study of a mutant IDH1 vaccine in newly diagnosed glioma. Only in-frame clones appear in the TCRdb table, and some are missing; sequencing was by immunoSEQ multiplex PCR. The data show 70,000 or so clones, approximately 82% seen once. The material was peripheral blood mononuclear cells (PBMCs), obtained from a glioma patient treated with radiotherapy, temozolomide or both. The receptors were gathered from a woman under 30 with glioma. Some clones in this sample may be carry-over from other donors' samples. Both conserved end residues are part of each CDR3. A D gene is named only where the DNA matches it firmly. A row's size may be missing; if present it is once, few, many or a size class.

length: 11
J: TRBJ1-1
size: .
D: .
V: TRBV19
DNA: TGTGCCAGTTCTGGGGTGACTGAAGCTTTCTTT
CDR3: CASSGVTEAFF

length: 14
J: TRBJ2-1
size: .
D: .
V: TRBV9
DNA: TGTGCCAGCAGCGGACCGGCCTCTTCAAATGAGCAGTTCTTC
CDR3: CASSGPASSNEQFF

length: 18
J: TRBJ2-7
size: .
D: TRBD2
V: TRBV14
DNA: TGTGCCAGCAGCCAAGCGAAGCTAGCGGGAAGAAGGGTCGACGAGCAGTACTTC
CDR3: CASSQAKLAGRRVDEQYF

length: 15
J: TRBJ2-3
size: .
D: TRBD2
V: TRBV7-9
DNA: TGTGCCAGCAGCCAAGGGGCGGGGGGCACAGATACGCAGTATTTT
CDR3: CASSQGAGGTDTQYF

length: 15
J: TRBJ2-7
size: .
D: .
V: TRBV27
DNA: TGTGCCAGCAGTTTATACAGGGGAGGAGGCTACGAGCAGTACTTC
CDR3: CASSLYRGGGYEQYF

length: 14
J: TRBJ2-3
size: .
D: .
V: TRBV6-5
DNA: TGTGCCAGCAGTTACTTTGCTAGCACAGATACGCAGTATTTT
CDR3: CASSYFASTDTQYF

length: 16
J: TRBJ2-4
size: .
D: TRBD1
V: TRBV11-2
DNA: TGTGCCAGCAGCTTAGGGACAGGCCTAGCCAAAAACATTCAGTACTTC
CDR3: CASSLGTGLAKNIQYF

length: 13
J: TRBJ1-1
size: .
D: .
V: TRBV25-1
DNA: TGTGCCAGCTCGAAGGGGATGAACACTGAAGCTTTCTTT
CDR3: CASSKGMNTEAFF

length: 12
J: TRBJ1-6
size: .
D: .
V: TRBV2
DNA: TGTGCCAGCATGGGCAGTGATTCACCCCTCCACTTT
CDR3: CASMGSDSPLHF

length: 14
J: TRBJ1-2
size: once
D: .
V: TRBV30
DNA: TGTGCCTGGAGCGAAACCCTGGAGTGGTATGGCTACACCTTC
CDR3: CAWSETLEWYGYTF

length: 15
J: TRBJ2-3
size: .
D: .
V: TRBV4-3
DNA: TGCGCCAGCAGCCAAGGTGACCCCAAGGAGAGTACGCAGTATTTT
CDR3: CASSQGDPKESTQYF

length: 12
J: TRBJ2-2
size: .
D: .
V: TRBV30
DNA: TGTGCCTGGACTCGGGGGACCGGGGAGCTGTTTTTT
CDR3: CAWTRGTGELFF

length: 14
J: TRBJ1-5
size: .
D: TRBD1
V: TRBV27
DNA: TGTGCCAGCAGCCACAGGGGCGTCGGTCAGCCCCAGCATTTT
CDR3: CASSHRGVGQPQHF

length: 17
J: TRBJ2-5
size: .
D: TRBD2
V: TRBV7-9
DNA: TGTGCCAGCAGCTTACTTAAAGGCGGGGGGTGGCAAGAGACCCAGTACTTC
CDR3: CASSLLKGGGWQETQYF

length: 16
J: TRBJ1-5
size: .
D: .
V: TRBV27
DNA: TGTGCCAGCAGTCTCCTTCGGGGGGATAGCAATCAGCCCCAGCATTTT
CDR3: CASSLLRGDSNQPQHF

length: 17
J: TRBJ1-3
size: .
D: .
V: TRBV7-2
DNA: TGTGCCAGCAGCCCGGGGCACCCTAACGGACTTGGAAACACCATATATTTT
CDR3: CASSPGHPNGLGNTIYF

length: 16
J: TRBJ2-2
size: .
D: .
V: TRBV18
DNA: TGTGCCAGCTCACCAACGGGCACTCCGAACACCGGGGAGCTGTTTTTT
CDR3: CASSPTGTPNTGELFF

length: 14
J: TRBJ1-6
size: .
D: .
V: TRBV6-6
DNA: TGTGCCAGCAGCCTACAGGGAGGTGGCTCACCCCTCCACTTT
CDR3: CASSLQGGGSPLHF

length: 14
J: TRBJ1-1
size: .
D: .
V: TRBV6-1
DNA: TGTGCCAGCAGAGGGGACACAAGGAACACTGAAGCTTTCTTT
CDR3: CASRGDTRNTEAFF

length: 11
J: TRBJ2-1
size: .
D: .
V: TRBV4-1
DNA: TGCGCCAGCAGCCAACTTAATGAGCAGTTCTTC
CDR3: CASSQLNEQFF

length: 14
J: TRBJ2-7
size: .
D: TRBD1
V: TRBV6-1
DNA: TGTGCCAGCACACAGGGACAGGGTGGCCACGAGCAGTACTTC
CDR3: CASTQGQGGHEQYF

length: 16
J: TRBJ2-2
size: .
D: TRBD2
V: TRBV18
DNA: TGTGCCAGCTCACCACTAGCGGGGAAGAACACCGGGGAGCTGTTTTTT
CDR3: CASSPLAGKNTGELFF

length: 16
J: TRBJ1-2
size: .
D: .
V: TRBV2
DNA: TGTGCCAGCAGTGAAGCACTCTTAGGTCGGAACTATGGCTACACCTTC
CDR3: CASSEALLGRNYGYTF

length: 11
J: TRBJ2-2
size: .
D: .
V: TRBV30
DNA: TGTGCCTGGGGGTTCACCGGGGAGCTGTTTTTT
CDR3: CAWGFTGELFF

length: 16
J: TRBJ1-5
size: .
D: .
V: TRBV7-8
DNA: TGTGCCAGCAGCTCTTGGGCCGGGACGGTCAATCAGCCCCAGCATTTT
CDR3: CASSSWAGTVNQPQHF

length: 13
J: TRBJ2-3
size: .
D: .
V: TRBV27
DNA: TGTGCCAGCAGTTTATATCTCACAGATACGCAGTATTTT
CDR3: CASSLYLTDTQYF

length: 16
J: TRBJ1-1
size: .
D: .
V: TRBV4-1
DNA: TGCGCCAGCAGCCAAGACGAGGGTAGTAGGCACACTGAAGCTTTCTTT
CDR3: CASSQDEGSRHTEAFF

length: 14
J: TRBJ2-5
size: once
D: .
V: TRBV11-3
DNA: TGTGCCAGCAGCACTCCACAGGGACAAGAGACCCAGTACTTC
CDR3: CASSTPQGQETQYF

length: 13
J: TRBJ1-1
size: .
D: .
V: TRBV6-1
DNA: TGTGCCAGCAACCGGGGGGGAGGAACTGAAGCTTTCTTT
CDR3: CASNRGGGTEAFF

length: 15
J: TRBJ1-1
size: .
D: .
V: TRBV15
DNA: TGTGCCACCAGCAGAGATTCGGCGGCGAACACTGAAGCTTTCTTT
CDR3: CATSRDSAANTEAFF

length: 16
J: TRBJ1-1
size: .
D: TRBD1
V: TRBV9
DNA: TGTGCCAGCAGCGTATTAGACAGGGGGATGAACACTGAAGCTTTCTTT
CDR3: CASSVLDRGMNTEAFF

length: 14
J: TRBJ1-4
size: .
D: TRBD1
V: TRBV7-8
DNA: TGTGCCAGCAGCCCCGCCGGGACAGGGGGAAAACTGTTTTTT
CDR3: CASSPAGTGGKLFF

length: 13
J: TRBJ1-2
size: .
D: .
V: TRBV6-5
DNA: TGTGCCAGCAGCCCTACAGGGAACTATGGCTACACCTTC
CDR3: CASSPTGNYGYTF

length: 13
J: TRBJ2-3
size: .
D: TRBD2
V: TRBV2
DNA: TGTGCCAGCAGCCTAGCGGGCACAGATACGCAGTATTTT
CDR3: CASSLAGTDTQYF

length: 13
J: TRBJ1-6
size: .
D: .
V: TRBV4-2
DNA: TGTGCCAGCAGCCAGGACAGACAATCACCCCTCCACTTT
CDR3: CASSQDRQSPLHF

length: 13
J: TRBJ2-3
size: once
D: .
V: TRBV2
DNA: TGTGCCAGCAGTGAAGGACTAGTTGATACGCAGTATTTT
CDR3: CASSEGLVDTQYF

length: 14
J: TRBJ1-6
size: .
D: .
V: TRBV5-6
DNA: TGTGCCAGCAGCTTGGCGTCCTATAATTCACCCCTCCACTTT
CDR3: CASSLASYNSPLHF

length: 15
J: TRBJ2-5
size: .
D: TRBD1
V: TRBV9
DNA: TGTGCCAGCAGCTCAACGACAGGGCTGGCGGAGACCCAGTACTTC
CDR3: CASSSTTGLAETQYF

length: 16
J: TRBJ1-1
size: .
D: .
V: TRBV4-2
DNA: TGTGCCAGCAGCCAAGATGACTGGGGAGGCAGCACTGAAGCTTTCTTT
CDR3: CASSQDDWGGSTEAFF

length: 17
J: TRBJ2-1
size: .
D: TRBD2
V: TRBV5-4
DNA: TGTGCCAGCAGCTTCTTACTAGCGGGTAGCTCCTACAATGAGCAGTTCTTC
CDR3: CASSFLLAGSSYNEQFF

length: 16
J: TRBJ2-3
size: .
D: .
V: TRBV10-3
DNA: TGTGCCATCAGTGGCGTCCAACTAGCAGCCACAGATACGCAGTATTTT
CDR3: CAISGVQLAATDTQYF

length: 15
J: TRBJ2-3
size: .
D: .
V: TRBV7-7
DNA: TGTGCTAGCAGCTTAAGGTTGGGTTATGGAGATACGCAGTATTTT
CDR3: CASSLRLGYGDTQYF

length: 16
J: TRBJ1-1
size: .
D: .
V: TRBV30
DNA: TGTGCCTGGAGTGTTGGTCAGGTACACATGAACACTGAAGCTTTCTTT
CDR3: CAWSVGQVHMNTEAFF

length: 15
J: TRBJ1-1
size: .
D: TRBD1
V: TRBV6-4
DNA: TGTGCCAGCAGTGACTCCGCAGGGGGGCACACTGAAGCTTTCTTT
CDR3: CASSDSAGGHTEAFF

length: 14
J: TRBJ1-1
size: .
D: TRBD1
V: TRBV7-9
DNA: TGTGCCAGCAGCTTTAGGGGACAGAGCACTGAAGCTTTCTTT
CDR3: CASSFRGQSTEAFF

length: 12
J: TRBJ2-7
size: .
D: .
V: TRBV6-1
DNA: TGTGCCAGCATGAGAACGGGGTACGAGCAGTACTTC
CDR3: CASMRTGYEQYF

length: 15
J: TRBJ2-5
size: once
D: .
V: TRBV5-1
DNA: TGCGCCAGCAGCTTGTTAGGGGGTGAAGCAGAGACCCAGTACTTC
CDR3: CASSLLGGEAETQYF

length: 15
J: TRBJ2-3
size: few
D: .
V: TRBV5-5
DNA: TGTGCCAGCAGCGTTTACGGACAAGCAGCAGATACGCAGTATTTT
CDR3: CASSVYGQAADTQYF

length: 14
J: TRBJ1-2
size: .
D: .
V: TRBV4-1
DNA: TGCGCCAGCAGCCCAGATCGGGGGGCCCGAGGCTACACCTTC
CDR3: CASSPDRGARGYTF

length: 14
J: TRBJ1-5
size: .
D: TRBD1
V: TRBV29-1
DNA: TGCAGCGTCGCGAATGGACAGGGAGGGGAGCCCCAGCATTTT
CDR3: CSVANGQGGEPQHF